One and the same sample provided the 10 T cell receptor beta chains below, sequenced in a study of T cell changes during pregnancy in multiple sclerosis. TCRdb keeps only in-frame clones here, not all; method: immunoSEQ multiplex PCR. The sample records 75,000 to 85,000 clones, 93% being singletons. Sequenced material: peripheral blood, taken in the second trimester of pregnancy. The source of these receptors is a female donor with multiple sclerosis, enrolled in a pregnancy study.

This clone was seen a single time. The J gene is TRBJ1-6, the V gene TRBV7-3, with 8 bases fitting TRBD1. Looked up from germline, CDR1 is SGHTA and CDR2 is FQGTGA. Unmatched junction bases numbered 2, after V lost 3 bases and J lost 7 bases. The CDR3 runs to 14 residues. The CDR3: CASSFGQGNSPLHF. Written as DNA, the CDR3 is TGTGCCAGCAGCTTCGGACAGGGAAATTCACCCCTCCACTTT.

This chain links TRBV7-9 with TRBJ2-5; 10 positions agree with TRBD2. This CDR3 region has 15 residues. CDR1 is SEHNR, CDR2 FQNEAQ, per germline (reference sequence). V shed 3 bases and J 1 base; nucleotides not matched to a gene: 2. The CDR3 DNA reads as TGTGCCAGCAGCTTGTTAGCGGGGGGCCAAGAGACCCAGTACTTC. Protein product: CASSLLAGGQETQYF.

CDR3 amino acids: CASSSSGGANTGELFF. The CDR3 nucleotides are TGTGCCAGCAGCTCCTCGGGGGGTGCAAACACCGGGGAGCTGTTTTTT. This sequence joins TRBV11-2 and TRBJ2-2, with TRBD2 identical over 7 bases. Unmatched junction bases numbered 7, after V lost 4 bases and J lost 2 bases. The CDR3 is 16 residues long. CDR1 SGHAT and CDR2 FQNNGV come from the germline V gene.

The V call is TRBV5-6, the J call TRBJ2-1; 8 bases match TRBD1. V lost 4 bases to trimming and J lost 0 bases; unmatched junction nucleotides: 12. The CDR3 is made up of 18 amino acids. Germline loops: CDR1 SGHDT, CDR2 YYEEEE. The CDR3 spells CASSLAGGGPSSYNEQFF. CDR3 bases: TGTGCCAGCAGCCTCGCAGGGGGCGGTCCTAGCTCCTACAATGAGCAGTTCTTC.

The V and J genes are TRBV7-2 and TRBJ1-2, with a tentative D call TRBD1 (6 bases). Looked up from germline, CDR1 is SGHTA and CDR2 is FQGNSA. There are 13 residues in the CDR3. Trimming removed 0 bases at V and 8 bases at J, with 10 bases between. Here the CDR3 reads CASSLARGAGYTF. CDR3 bases: TGTGCCAGCAGCTTAGCTCGGGGGGCGGGCTACACCTTC.

CDR3 DNA: TGTGCCAGCAGCGTAGTACCCAGCTCCTACGAGCAGTACTTC. It yields the protein CASSVVPSSYEQYF. V and J are TRBV9 and TRBJ2-7; D is ambiguous. From germline, CDR1 is SGDLS and CDR2 YYNGEE. CDR3 length: 14 amino acids. Trimming took 0 bases from V and 0 from J, leaving 7 bases between them. The complete variable domain, with remaining parts taken from reference TRBV9 and TRBJ2-7, reads DSGVTQTPKHLITATGQRVTLRCSPRSGDLSVYWYQQSLDQGLQFLIQYYNGEERAKGNILERFSAQQFPDLHSELNLSSLELGDSALYFCASSVVPSSYEQYFGPGTRLTVT.

The V and J genes are TRBV11-3 and TRBJ1-3, with unresolved D. The CDR3 has 14 residues. Trimming stripped 5 bases from V and 4 bases from J, with 12 bases between. Germline V CDR1 and CDR2: SGHNT, YENEEA. The CDR3 spells CASSAGRAGNTIYF. Written as DNA, the CDR3 is TGTGCCAGCAGCGCCGGGAGGGCCGGAAACACCATATATTTT.

Concerning this clone: The same CDR3 arises from other DNA sequences in this sample as well. The chain recombines TRBV2 with TRBJ1-2; 7 positions agree with TRBD1. V lost 5 bases and J lost 2; bases outside the gene matches: 2. This CDR3 has 13 residues. Per the germline V gene, CDR1 is SNHLY and CDR2 is FYNNEI. The chain's CDR3 is CASSLQGNYGYTF. CDR3 nucleotides: TGTGCCAGCAGTTTACAGGGGAACTATGGCTACACCTTC. Together with reference TRBV2 and TRBJ1-2, the CDR3 gives the full variable domain: EPEVTQTPSHQVTQMGQEVILRCVPISNHLYFYWYRQILGQKVEFLVSFYNNEISEKSEIFDDQFSVERPDGSNFTLKIRSTKLEDSAMYFCASSLQGNYGYTFGSGTRLTVV.

The gene calls are TRBV7-9 and TRBJ2-5, with D hard to call. V was trimmed by 3 bases and J by 2 bases, leaving 7 bases between them. The CDR3 consists of 13 residues. CDR1 is SEHNR, CDR2 FQNEAQ, per germline (reference sequence). In DNA form, the CDR3 reads TGTGCCAGCAGCTTCCCCTCTCAAGAGACCCAGTACTTC. It encodes CASSFPSQETQYF.

V is TRBV10-3 and J is TRBJ2-5; 8 nucleotides agree with TRBD2. Germline V gene sequence: CDR1 ENHRY, CDR2 SYGVKD. This CDR3 comprises 13 residues. V gave up 7 bases and J gave up 2 bases; unmatched junction bases: 3. The CDR3 here is CAIKRGLQETQYF. In nucleotides, the CDR3 is TGTGCCATCAAGCGGGGGCTACAAGAGACCCAGTACTTC.